This T cell receptor beta chain came from a study of shared clonotypes between healthy human individuals. Several immunoSEQ plates held equal portions of the genomic DNA taken from each subset. Per the authors' pipeline: ImmunoSEQ output held junction-only sequences without quality scores, so filtering differed. TCRdb keeps only in-frame clones here, not all; method: immunoSEQ multiplex PCR. V, J and clone size reflect that table, while D and trimming were determined from the DNA. The table has fewer than 600,000 clones, 70% to 80% seen once; the top ten hold around 12%. Trimming cost V 3 bases and J 7 bases; bases outside gene matches: 6. Germline V gives CDR1 SGHTA, CDR2 FQGNSA. CDR3 size: 14 residues. Adults of Caucasian background living in Nashville, Tennessee made up all donors.

Sample: PBMCs. The clonotype was recovered from a woman aged 40 to 49 in good health. Some clones in this sample may be carry-over from other donors' samples. V is TRBV7-2 and J is TRBJ1-5; 7 bases map to TRBD1. This chain's CDR3 is CASSLDRTKQPQHF. The CDR3 DNA is TGTGCCAGCAGCTTGGACAGGACAAAGCAGCCCCAGCATTTT.